These T cell receptor beta chains were read from a single sample in a study of human T cells and chemical hapten exposure. TCRdb independently ran MiXCR on the RACE reads; one entry per CDR3 protein. The table has about 50,000 distinct CDR3 sequences, 8.5% to 10% seen once; the top ten hold under 2%. Here the sequenced sample was whole blood, taken in connection with sensitization to the hapten diphenylcyclopropenone (DPC). Every receptor here comes from a woman aged 45-65 years with alopecia areata. Some clones in this sample may be carry-over from other donors' samples. Both conserved end residues are part of each CDR3. A D gene is named only where the DNA matches it firmly. The size of a clone is reported for some rows only, either as once, few or many, or as a class for expanded clones.

V	J	size	D	CDR3	DNA
TRBV7-2	TRBJ2-7	.	TRBD2	CASTRGSSTYEQYF	TGTGCCAGCACCCGCGGGAGTTCCACCTACGAGCAGTACTTC
TRBV6-6	TRBJ1-4	many	.	CASSPGSTQNEKLFF	TGTGCCAGCAGCCCGGGCTCAACCCAGAATGAAAAACTGTTTTTT
TRBV27	TRBJ2-7	few	.	CASSLLPSYEQYF	TGTGCCAGCAGCCTTCTACCGTCCTACGAGCAGTACTTC
TRBV29-1	TRBJ1-5	many	.	CSVAEEGGNQPQHF	TGCAGCGTTGCGGAGGAGGGCGGGAATCAGCCCCAGCATTTT
TRBV7-8	TRBJ1-2	many	.	CASSSGSRLFYGYTF	TGTGCCAGCAGCTCGGGATCCCGCCTGTTCTATGGCTACACCTTC
TRBV20-1	TRBJ2-1	few	.	CSARGDRGSYNEQFF	TGCAGTGCTAGGGGGGATAGGGGCTCCTACAATGAGCAGTTCTTC
TRBV6-6	TRBJ1-2	few	TRBD1	CASRLDREGGYTF	TGTGCCAGCAGGCTAGACAGGGAAGGCGGCTACACCTTC
TRBV6-1	TRBJ2-7	.	.	CASRAPSGEQYF	TGTGCCAGCAGGGCCCCCAGCGGCGAGCAGTACTTC
TRBV4-2	TRBJ2-7	few	TRBD1	CASSQRGQNYEQYF	TGTGCCAGCAGCCAACGGGGACAGAACTACGAGCAGTACTTC
TRBV12-3/TRBV12-4	TRBJ1-4	few	.	CASSRSGRSNEKLFF	TGTGCCAGCAGCCGGTCGGGCCGCTCCAATGAAAAACTGTTTTTT
TRBV7-9	TRBJ2-5	.	.	CASSPPGGDQETQYF	TGTGCCAGCAGTCCTCCGGGGGGCGACCAAGAGACCCAGTACTTC
TRBV28	TRBJ2-5	.	.	CASGLRQETQYF	TGTGCCAGCGGACTTAGACAAGAGACCCAGTACTTC
TRBV7-2	TRBJ2-7	few	.	CASSQIQGYEQYF	TGTGCCAGCAGCCAAATACAGGGCTACGAGCAGTACTTC
TRBV7-9	TRBJ1-1	many	.	CASSRMNTEAFF	TGTGCCAGCAGTCGGATGAACACTGAAGCTTTCTTT
TRBV3-1	TRBJ1-5	.	TRBD1	CASSWGDSTNQPQHF	TGTGCCAGCAGCTGGGGGGACAGTACCAATCAGCCCCAGCATTTT
TRBV12-5	TRBJ2-1	many	.	CASALEGSYNEQFF	TGTGCTAGTGCCCTGGAAGGCTCCTACAATGAGCAGTTCTTC
TRBV7-9	TRBJ1-5	many	.	CASSPRGQGRDQPQHF	TGTGCCAGCAGCCCCCGGGGCCAGGGGCGGGATCAGCCCCAGCATTTT
TRBV6-4	TRBJ1-1	few	TRBD1	CASSRTGMNTEAFF	TGTGCCAGCAGTCGGACAGGGATGAACACTGAAGCTTTCTTT
TRBV29-1	TRBJ2-1	few	TRBD1	CSGSPTGGLYNEQFF	TGCAGCGGGTCTCCGACAGGGGGCCTCTACAATGAGCAGTTCTTC
TRBV7-2	TRBJ2-7	few	.	CASSLDLDEQYF	TGTGCCAGCAGCTTAGATCTGGACGAGCAGTACTTC
TRBV4-3	TRBJ1-1	many	.	CASSQDWGGTEAFF	TGCGCCAGCAGCCAAGATTGGGGTGGAACTGAAGCTTTCTTT
TRBV5-1	TRBJ2-3	.	.	CASSSPPDTQYF	TGCGCCAGCAGCTCCCCTCCAGATACGCAGTATTTT
TRBV5-1	TRBJ1-1	.	.	CASSEQGTNTEAFF	TGCGCCAGCAGCGAACAGGGTACAAACACTGAAGCTTTCTTT
TRBV18	TRBJ2-6	many	.	CASSLLSHPGANVLTF	TGTGCCAGCTCACTCCTAAGCCATCCTGGGGCCAACGTCCTGACTTTC
TRBV10-1	TRBJ2-2	once	.	CASPANTGELFF	TGCGCCAGCCCCGCGAACACCGGGGAGCTGTTTTTT
TRBV25-1	TRBJ1-4	few	TRBD1	CASSDQGAANEKLFF	TGTGCCAGCAGTGACCAGGGGGCAGCTAATGAAAAACTGTTTTTT
TRBV5-1	TRBJ1-1	.	.	CTSSPLTSVNTEAFF	TGCACCAGCAGCCCCCTGACGTCGGTGAACACTGAAGCTTTCTTT
TRBV24-1	TRBJ1-5	.	.	CATSPGGGYQPQHF	TGTGCCACCAGTCCCGGGGGCGGGTATCAGCCCCAGCATTTC